Below are 17 T cell receptor beta chains sequenced from a single sample in a study of blood T cells in healthy people across ages. A second PCR of about 6 to 11 cycles used a sample-barcoded 5' primer and a J-beta primer mix. TCRdb re-called the 5' RACE reads through MiXCR, storing one row per CDR3 protein. The repertoire holds around 900,000 distinct CDR3 sequences, with less than 35% as singletons. The sample consisted of blood. The receptors were sampled from a woman of 80 years or more in good health.

The chain employs TRBV7-3 and TRBJ1-2, with D possibly being TRBD1 (5 bases). Germline V CDR1 and CDR2: SGHTA, FQGTGA. The CDR3 is made up of 14 amino acids. V was trimmed by 5 bases and J by 6 bases, leaving 16 bases between them. CDR3 nucleotides: TGTGCCAGCAGCCCCCTCGGGGGATCGCATGGCTACACCTTC. Its translation: CASSPLGGSHGYTF.

The chain joins TRBV11-3 to TRBJ2-3; D is uncertain. Germline CDR1 SGHNT, CDR2 YENEEA. The CDR3 is 13 residues long. Trimming pared 4 bases from V and 0 bases from J, leaving 5 bases between. The CDR3 nucleotides are TGTGCCAGCAGCTCAGCGAGCACAGATACGCAGTATTTT. Amino acids: CASSSASTDTQYF.

This rearrangement joins TRBV7-2 to TRBJ2-3, with 11 bases aligning to TRBD2. CDR1 and CDR2 from the germline V gene are SGHTA and FQGNSA. The CDR3 is made up of 15 amino acids. With V trimmed by 2 bases and J by 8 bases, 6 bases remained unmatched. The CDR3: CASSLQLAGVGTQYF. CDR3 in DNA: TGTGCCAGCAGCTTACAACTAGCGGGGGTAGGTACGCAGTATTTT.

This clonotype was counted many times. The genes are TRBV9 and TRBJ1-1; D gene uncertain. The V gene's germline CDR1 is SGDLS and CDR2 YYNGEE. This CDR3 is built from 15 residues. V lost 1 base and J lost 2, with 12 bases in between. CDR3 DNA sequence: TGTGCCAGCAGCGTATCCGCAGTCTCAAACACTGAAGCTTTCTTT. Protein product: CASSVSAVSNTEAFF.

The chain couples TRBV5-1 to TRBJ2-1; D might be TRBD2 (5 bases). Judging by the DNA end, TRBJ2-7 fits better; the J call may be wrong. Per the germline V gene, CDR1 is SGHRS and CDR2 is YFSETQ. This CDR3 is built from 14 residues. The CDR3: CASSSGLSYNEQYF. The CDR3 DNA is TGCGCCAGCAGCTCCGGACTCTCCTACAATGAGCAGTACTTC.

Concerning this clonotype itself: This may come from a read error, since a much larger clone is one base off. The chain is built from TRBV6-5 and TRBJ1-2, with D unresolved. Trimming took off 10 bases at V and 4 bases at J, with 19 bases between the two ends. The CDR3 consists of 14 residues. CDR1 and CDR2 (germline): MNHEY, SVGAGI. CDR3 sequence reads: CATFQNRGSYGYTF. The CDR3 nucleotides are TGTGCCACCTTCCAAAACCGGGGTAGCTATGGCTACACCTTC.

This chain links TRBV7-2 with TRBJ1-6; D is undetermined. CDR1 is SGHTA, CDR2 FQGNSA, per germline. The V end was cut by 4 bases, the J end by 11 bases, with 15 bases between. The CDR3 has 14 residues. The CDR3 is CASSSLRGRTPLHF. The CDR3 DNA reads TGTGCCAGCAGCTCCCTGCGGGGTAGGACACCCCTCCACTTT. The whole variable domain, remainder taken from reference TRBV7-2 and TRBJ1-6, is GAGVSQSPSNKVTEKGKDVELRCDPISGHTALYWYRQSLGQGLEFLIYFQGNSAPDKSGLPSDRFSAERTGGSVSTLTIQRTQQEDSAVYLCASSSLRGRTPLHFGNGTRLTVT.

V is TRBV29-1 and J is TRBJ1-2, with a tentative D call TRBD1 (5 bases). CDR3 size: 14 residues. The germline V and J ends were trimmed by 5 bases and 4 bases, with 17 bases remaining between them. Per the germline V gene, CDR1 is SQVTM and CDR2 is ANQGSEA. In nucleotides, the CDR3 is TGCAGCGTTAAAAGGGCAGGGAGCTCCTATGGCTACACCTTC. It yields the protein CSVKRAGSSYGYTF.

A word on this clonotype: A read error is possible here, since a much larger clone lies one base away. V usage is TRBV30 and J usage is TRBJ2-3; no clear D gene. Per the germline V gene, CDR1 is GTSNPN and CDR2 is SVGIG (reference sequence). Trimming took 8 bases from V and 3 from J, leaving 15 bases between them. This CDR3 comprises 13 residues. CDR3 sequence: CARNNKGTDTQYF. The CDR3 DNA is TGTGCCCGGAACAACAAAGGGACAGATACGCAGTATTTT.

The rearrangement joins TRBV6-2 or TRBV6-3 to TRBJ2-2; D ambiguous. V was pared by 2 bases and J by 4 bases, with 5 bases between. The CDR3 loop spans 13 amino acids. Germline V gene sequence: CDR1 MNHEY, CDR2 SVGEGT. CDR3 sequence (DNA): TGTGCCAGCAGTTACGTCTCCACCGGGGAGCTGTTTTTT. It yields the protein CASSYVSTGELFF.

The chain recombines TRBV5-1 with TRBJ2-7; TRBD2 agrees at 14 bases. TRBJ2-5 explains the end of the DNA better; the J call may be wrong. Germline lookup yields CDR1 SGHRS and CDR2 YFSETQ. CDR3 length equals 17 residues. The CDR3 reads CASSLAGTSGSKETQYF. The DNA for the CDR3 is TGCGCCAGCAGCTTGGCGGGGACTAGCGGGAGTAAGGAGACCCAGTACTTC.

This clonotype was detected ten times or more. The chain employs TRBV20-1 and TRBJ2-1, with D possibly matching TRBD2 (5 bases). The V end lost 3 bases, the J end lost 4 bases, and 13 bases lay between the germline ends. This CDR3 has 14 residues. Germline V CDR1 and CDR2: DFQATT, SNEGSKA (reference sequence). The CDR3 loop reads CSASKRPGYNEQFF. The CDR3 DNA follows: TGCAGTGCTAGCAAGAGACCGGGGTACAATGAGCAGTTCTTC.

The chain carries TRBV3-1 and TRBJ2-3, with TRBD2 identical over 10 bases. Germline CDR1 is LGHDT and CDR2 is YNNKEL (reference sequence). This CDR3 is 16 amino acids long. V was pared by 0 bases and J by 10 bases, with 10 bases of the junction left unmatched. The CDR3: CASSQDISGGNRAQYF. The CDR3 DNA follows: TGTGCCAGCAGCCAAGATATTAGCGGGGGGAATAGGGCGCAGTATTTT.

The chain is built from TRBV30 and TRBJ1-1; D is perhaps TRBD1 (5 bases). The germline CDR1 and CDR2 sequences are GTSNPN and SVGIG (reference sequence). Trimming pared 6 bases from V and 4 bases from J, leaving 12 bases between. The CDR3 is 12 amino acids. The CDR3 DNA is TGTGCCTGCAAAAAGGACACCACTGAAGCTTTCTTT. It yields the protein CACKKDTTEAFF.

This clonotype was seen a handful of times. A much larger clone lies one base from this, so it may be a read error. The CDR3 DNA reads as TGCGCCAGCAGCTTGGAGGCGGGCGCCCACGAGCAGTACTTC. Translated: CASSLEAGAHEQYF. The V gene is TRBV5-1, the J gene TRBJ2-7; tentatively, D is TRBD2 (5 bases). This CDR3 is 14 amino acids long. V shed 0 bases and J shed 5 bases, with 12 bases lying between them. Germline-derived CDR1 and CDR2 are SGHRS and YFSETQ.

This clonotype was detected many times. This chain joins TRBV6-2 or TRBV6-3 and TRBJ2-5; 11 nucleotides agree with TRBD1. V was pared by 6 bases and J by 5 bases, with 8 bases of the junction left unmatched. Germline values: CDR1 MNHEY, CDR2 SVGEGT. This CDR3 spans 15 amino acids. The CDR3 DNA is TGTGCCAGCAGCTCCGGACAGGGGGCATACGAGACCCAGTACTTC. Translation: CASSSGQGAYETQYF.

CDR3: CSVEPGQGYEQYF. CDR3 DNA: TGCAGCGTTGAGCCGGGACAGGGCTACGAGCAGTACTTC. The genes are TRBV29-1 and TRBJ2-5; 9 nucleotides line up with TRBD1. The end of the DNA fits TRBJ2-7 better, so the J call may be wrong. This CDR3 has 13 residues. Germline assignment: CDR1 SQVTM and CDR2 ANQGSEA.